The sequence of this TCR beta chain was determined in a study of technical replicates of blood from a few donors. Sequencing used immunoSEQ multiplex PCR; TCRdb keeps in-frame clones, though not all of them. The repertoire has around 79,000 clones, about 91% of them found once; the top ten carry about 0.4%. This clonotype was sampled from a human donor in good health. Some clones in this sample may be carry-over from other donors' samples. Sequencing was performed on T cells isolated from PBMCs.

CDR3 DNA sequence: TGTGCCAGCTCATCATGGACAGGGAGCGAGCAGTACTTC. Its protein is CASSSWTGSEQYF. The chain has TRBV18 and TRBJ2-7; 8 nucleotides match TRBD1. This CDR3 has 13 amino acids. Germline lookup yields CDR1 KGHSH and CDR2 LQKENI. With V trimmed by 5 bases and J by 6 bases, 6 bases remained unmatched.